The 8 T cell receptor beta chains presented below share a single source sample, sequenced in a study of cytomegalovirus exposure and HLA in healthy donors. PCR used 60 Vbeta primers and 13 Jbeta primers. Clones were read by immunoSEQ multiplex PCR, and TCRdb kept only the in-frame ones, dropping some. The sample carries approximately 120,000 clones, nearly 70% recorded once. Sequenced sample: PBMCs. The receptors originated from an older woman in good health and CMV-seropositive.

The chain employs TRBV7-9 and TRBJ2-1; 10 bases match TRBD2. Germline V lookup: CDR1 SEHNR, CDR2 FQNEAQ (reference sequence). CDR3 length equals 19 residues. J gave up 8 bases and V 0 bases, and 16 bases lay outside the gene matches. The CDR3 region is CASSLARISGGHLGDEQFF. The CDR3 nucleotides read TGTGCCAGCAGCTTAGCCCGGATTAGCGGGGGGCACCTTGGAGATGAGCAGTTCTTC.

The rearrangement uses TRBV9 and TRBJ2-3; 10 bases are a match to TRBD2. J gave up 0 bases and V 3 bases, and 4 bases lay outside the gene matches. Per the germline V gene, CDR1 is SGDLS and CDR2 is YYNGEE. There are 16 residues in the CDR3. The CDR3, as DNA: TGTGCCAGCAGCGCGACTAGCGGGTTTAGCACAGATACGCAGTATTTT. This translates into CASSATSGFSTDTQYF. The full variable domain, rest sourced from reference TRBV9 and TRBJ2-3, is DSGVTQTPKHLITATGQRVTLRCSPRSGDLSVYWYQQSLDQGLQFLIQYYNGEERAKGNILERFSAQQFPDLHSELNLSSLELGDSALYFCASSATSGFSTDTQYFGPGTRLTVL.

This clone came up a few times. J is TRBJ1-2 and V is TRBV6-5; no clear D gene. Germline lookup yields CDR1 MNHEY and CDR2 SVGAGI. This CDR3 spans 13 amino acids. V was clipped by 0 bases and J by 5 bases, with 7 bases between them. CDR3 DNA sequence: TGTGCCAGCAGTTACTCCAGGATATATGGCTACACCTTC. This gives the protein CASSYSRIYGYTF.

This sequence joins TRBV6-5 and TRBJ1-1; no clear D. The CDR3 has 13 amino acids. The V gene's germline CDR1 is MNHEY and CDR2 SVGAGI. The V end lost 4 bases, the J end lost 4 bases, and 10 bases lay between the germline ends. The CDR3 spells CASSSARGTEAFF. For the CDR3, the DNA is TGTGCCAGCAGTTCCGCCCGGGGCACTGAAGCTTTCTTT.

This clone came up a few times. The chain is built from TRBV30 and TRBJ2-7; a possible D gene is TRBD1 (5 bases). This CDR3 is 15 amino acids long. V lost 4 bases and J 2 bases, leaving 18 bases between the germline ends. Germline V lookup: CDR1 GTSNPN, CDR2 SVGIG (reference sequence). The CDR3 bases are TGTGCCTGGACCATGGGGCCCCTGCCCACCTACGAGCAGTACTTC. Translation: CAWTMGPLPTYEQYF.

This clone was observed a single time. The CDR3, as DNA: TGTGCCAGTAAAACAGGGGGCCTACATCGGGTCACTGAAGCTTTCTTT. Translated: CASKTGGLHRVTEAFF. The chain couples TRBV19 to TRBJ1-1; 9 nucleotides agree with TRBD1. V shed 7 bases, J shed 4 bases, and the junction held 13 bases outside the gene matches. The CDR3 runs 16 residues. Germline CDR1 is LNHDA and CDR2 is SQIVND (reference sequence).

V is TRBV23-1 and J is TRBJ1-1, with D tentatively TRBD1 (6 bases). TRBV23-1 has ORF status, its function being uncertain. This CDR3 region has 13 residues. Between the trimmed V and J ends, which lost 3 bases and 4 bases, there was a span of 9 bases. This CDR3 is CASSQGAPTEAFF. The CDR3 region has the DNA TGCGCCAGCAGTCAGGGGGCGCCCACTGAAGCTTTCTTT.

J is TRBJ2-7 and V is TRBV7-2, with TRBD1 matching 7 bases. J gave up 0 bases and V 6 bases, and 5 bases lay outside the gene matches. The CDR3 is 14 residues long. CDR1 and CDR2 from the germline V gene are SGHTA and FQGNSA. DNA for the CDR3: TGTGCCAGCAGTCCCGGGACAGTCTCCTACGAGCAGTACTTC. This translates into CASSPGTVSYEQYF.